This T cell receptor beta chain was obtained from a study of PD-L1 blockade in urothelial cancer (dated by TCRdb to 2015 to 2018). Describing the broader study: All patients started therapy around 2014 and received atezolizumab 1,200 mg intravenously every 3 weeks. About 90% of the 29 patients were identified as males with urothelial cancer of bladder origin, and a prior smoking history was reported by 18 of 29 patients. An ECOG performance status of 0 or 1 was recorded for the patients, and 0 to 3 prior chemotherapy regimens had been received by the patients. Blood samples were analyzed at two time points: 3 weeks after treatment start (second dose) and 6 weeks after treatment start. Blood samples gave a median of around 140,000 T cells and approximately 85,000 unique TCRs, with a median clonality of roughly 0.08. The study, an exploratory multi-omic analysis, examined somatic, immune and clinical correlates of response to PD-L1 blockade with atezolizumab in urothelial cancer. Pretreatment tumor samples, along with matched peripheral blood collected serially before and after atezolizumab treatment, underwent TCR sequencing. Durable clinical benefit was defined as progression-free survival longer than 6 months, and TCR features were also tested against progression-free and overall survival. In the same patients, pretreatment tumors underwent whole exome sequencing and RNA sequencing in addition to TCR sequencing. About 10 patients achieved durable clinical benefit and approximately 20 did not. Some 30 patients had pretreatment blood TCR-seq, some 25 had at least one posttreatment blood collection, and some 25 had tumor TCR-seq. Overall study outcomes, separate from this receptor: Small sample size (n ≈ 28) and many exploratory analyses mean the results are intended to be hypothesis-generating. A pretreatment peripheral blood TCR clonality below the median was linked to improved progression-free and overall survival. Among patients with durable benefit, tumor-associated TCR clones showed greater expansion in peripheral blood 3 weeks after treatment started (n ≈ 21, p = 0.022).

Each PCR received spiked-in synthetic TCR analog templates so that absolute template abundance could be estimated from read counts. The immunoSEQ assay was used to amplify TCRbeta CDR3 regions from genomic DNA with bias-controlled V and J gene primers. Sequencing of rearranged TCRbeta segments was done at approximately 20X coverage. The paper's data handling went like this. Clustering was used to correct sequencing errors, and CDR3s were annotated against IMGT so that V, D and J genes could be assigned. Only productive TCRbeta rearrangements were used in downstream analyses, excluding out-of-frame or stop-codon sequences. To compute clonality, Shannon entropy was normalized by the log of the number of unique productive sequences and then subtracted from one. Clones differing between time points or between blood and tumor were identified using Fisher's exact test with Benjamini-Hochberg correction, with an adjusted p below 0.01 applied as the threshold. TCRdb stores this immuneACCESS table with in-frame sequences only. Part of the clones is absent; in the studies checked, under half of the shortfall reflects unresolved V genes, and no reason is known for the rest. V, J and clone size derive from that table, while D and trimming were established from the DNA sequence. A total of 70,000 to 85,000 clones appear in this sample, 85% to 90% of them only once. The ten largest make up 3.5% to 5% of the sample.

About this clone: Which antigen it targets is not known. Base qualities are not recorded, but no much larger clone differs from it by a single base.

Taken with the paper, the label for time point translates to: pretreatment peripheral blood. A cohort of about 27 patients with locally advanced or metastatic urothelial carcinoma, treated at Memorial Sloan Kettering on a trial protocol, was included. Peripheral blood mononuclear cells were collected pretreatment and during treatment, with between 1 and 8 total time points obtained per patient. The Qiagen DNeasy Blood extraction kit was used to purify genomic DNA from total PBMCs and from tumor samples. PBMCs were collected pretreatment and during treatment, and were isolated and stored as previously described. Counted from cysteine to phenylalanine, this CDR3 has 15 amino acids. CDR3 DNA is the only sequence kept; it has 45 bases, read in frame from the first base. CDR1 SGHRS and CDR2 YFSETQ are derived from the germline V gene. Trimming accounts for 4 bases at V and 2 bases at J, while the number of junction bases matched to no gene is 4.

This clonotype was sampled from a man in his 70s with urothelial cancer. Sequencing was performed on PBMCs, taken around atezolizumab (anti-PD-L1) treatment. This receptor chain uses TRBV5-1 and TRBJ2-7; 12 middle bases align to TRBD1. The CDR3 protein sequence reads: CASSAGTGGPYEQYF. The DNA sequence is TGCGCCAGCAGCGCCGGGACAGGGGGCCCCTACGAGCAGTACTTC.